Sequencing of this T cell receptor beta chain was carried out in a study of T-cell memory formation after mild COVID-19. This clonotype turned up a few times. Its antigen is as yet unknown. CDR1 and CDR2 (germline): MNHEY, SVGEGT. The CDR3 totals 15 residues. V lost 3 bases and J 6 bases, leaving 15 bases between the germline ends. Whole-study findings and limits: Contracting clones from day 15 to 85 had balanced CD4/CD8; later expanders favoured CD4+. Contracting CD4+ clones sat mainly in CM and EM; CD8+ in EMRA.

Constant-segment primers and 5'RACE yielded cDNA libraries for TCR alpha and TCR beta, each carrying sample barcodes and UMIs. MiXCR, applied by TCRdb to the 5' RACE reads, yields one record per CDR3 protein. The sample yields roughly 99,000 distinct CDR3 sequences, 13% to 15% seen once. This clonotype was sampled from a man aged 18 to 29 who had mild COVID-19 (a few samples of this study predate the infection). Cell type and time point are not known. Sequenced sample: PBMCs or a T cell subset sorted from them (not recorded which). The chain couples TRBV6-2 or TRBV6-3 to TRBJ2-1; D may be TRBD2 (7 bases). The CDR3 reads CASSYWGGVGNEQFF. CDR3 sequence (DNA): TGTGCCAGCAGTTATTGGGGGGGCGTTGGCAATGAGCAGTTCTTC.